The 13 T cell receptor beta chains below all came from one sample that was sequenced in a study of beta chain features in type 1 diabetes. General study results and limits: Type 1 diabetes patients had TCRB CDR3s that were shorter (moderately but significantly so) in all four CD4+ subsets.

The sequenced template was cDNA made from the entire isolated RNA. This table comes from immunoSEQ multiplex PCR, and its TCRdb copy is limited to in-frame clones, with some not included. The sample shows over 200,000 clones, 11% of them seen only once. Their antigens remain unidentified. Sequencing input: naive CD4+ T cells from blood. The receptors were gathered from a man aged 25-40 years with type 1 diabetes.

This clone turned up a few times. CDR3 nucleotides: TGTGCCTGGAGAGACGAACAGGGATTGAATCAGCCCCAGCATTTT. It encodes CAWRDEQGLNQPQHF. The chain employs TRBV30 and TRBJ1-5; tentatively, D is TRBD1 (6 bases). The CDR3 spans 15 residues. Trimming removed 3 bases from V and 4 bases from J, with 16 bases in between. CDR1 GTSNPN and CDR2 SVGIG come from the germline V gene (reference sequence).

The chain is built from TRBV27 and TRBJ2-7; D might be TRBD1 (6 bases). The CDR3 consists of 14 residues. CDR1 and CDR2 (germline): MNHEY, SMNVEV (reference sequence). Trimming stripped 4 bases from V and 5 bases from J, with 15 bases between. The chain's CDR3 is CASSSRTAFDEQYF. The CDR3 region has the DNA TGTGCCAGCAGTTCGCGGACAGCGTTTGACGAGCAGTACTTC.

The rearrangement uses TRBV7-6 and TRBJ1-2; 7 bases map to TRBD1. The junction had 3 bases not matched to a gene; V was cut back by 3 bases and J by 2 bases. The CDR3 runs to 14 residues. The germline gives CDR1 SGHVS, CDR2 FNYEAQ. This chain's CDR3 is CASSLGRGNYGYTF. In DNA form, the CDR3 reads TGTGCCAGCAGCTTGGGCAGGGGGAACTATGGCTACACCTTC.

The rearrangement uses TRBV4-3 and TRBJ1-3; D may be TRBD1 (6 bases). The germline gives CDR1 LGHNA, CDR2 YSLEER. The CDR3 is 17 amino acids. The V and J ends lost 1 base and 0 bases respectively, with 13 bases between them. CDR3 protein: CASSQAISGDSGNTIYF. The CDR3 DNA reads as TGCGCCAGCAGCCAAGCCATCTCAGGGGACTCTGGAAACACCATATATTTT.

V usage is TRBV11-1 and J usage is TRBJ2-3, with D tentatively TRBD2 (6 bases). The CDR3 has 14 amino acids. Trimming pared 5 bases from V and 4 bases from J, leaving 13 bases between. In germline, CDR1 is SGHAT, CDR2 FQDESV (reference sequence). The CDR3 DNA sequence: TGTGCCAGCAGCCAGGACTATGCATCAGATACGCAGTATTTT. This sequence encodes CASSQDYASDTQYF.

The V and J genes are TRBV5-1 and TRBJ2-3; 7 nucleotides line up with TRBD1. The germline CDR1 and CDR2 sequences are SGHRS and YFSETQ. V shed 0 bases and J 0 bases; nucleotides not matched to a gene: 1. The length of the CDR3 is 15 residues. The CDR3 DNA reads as TGCGCCAGCAGCTTGGAGGGACAGAGCACAGATACGCAGTATTTT. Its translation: CASSLEGQSTDTQYF.

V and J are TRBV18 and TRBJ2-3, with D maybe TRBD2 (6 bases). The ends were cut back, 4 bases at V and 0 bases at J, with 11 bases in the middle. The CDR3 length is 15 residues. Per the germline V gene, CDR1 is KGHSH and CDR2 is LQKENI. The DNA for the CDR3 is TGTGCCAGCTCACTTCGACTAGATAGCACAGATACGCAGTATTTT. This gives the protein CASSLRLDSTDTQYF.

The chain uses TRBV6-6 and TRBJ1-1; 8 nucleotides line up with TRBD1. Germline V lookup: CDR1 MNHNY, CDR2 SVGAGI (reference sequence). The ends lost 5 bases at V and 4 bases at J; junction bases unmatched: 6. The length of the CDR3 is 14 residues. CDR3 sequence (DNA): TGTGCCAGCAGTGTAACAGGGGGAGGCACTGAAGCTTTCTTT. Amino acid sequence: CASSVTGGGTEAFF.

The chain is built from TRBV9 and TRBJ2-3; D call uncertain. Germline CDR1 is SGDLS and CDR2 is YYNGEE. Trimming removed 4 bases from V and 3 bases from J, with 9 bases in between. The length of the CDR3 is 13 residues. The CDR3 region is CASSPPPTDTQYF. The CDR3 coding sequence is TGTGCCAGCAGCCCCCCCCCGACAGATACGCAGTATTTT.

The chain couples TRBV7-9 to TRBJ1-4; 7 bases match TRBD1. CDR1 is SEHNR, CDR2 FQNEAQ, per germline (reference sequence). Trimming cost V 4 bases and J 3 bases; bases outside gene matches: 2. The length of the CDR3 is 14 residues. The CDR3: CASSSGTANEKLFF. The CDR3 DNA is TGTGCCAGCAGCTCCGGGACAGCTAATGAAAAACTGTTTTTT.

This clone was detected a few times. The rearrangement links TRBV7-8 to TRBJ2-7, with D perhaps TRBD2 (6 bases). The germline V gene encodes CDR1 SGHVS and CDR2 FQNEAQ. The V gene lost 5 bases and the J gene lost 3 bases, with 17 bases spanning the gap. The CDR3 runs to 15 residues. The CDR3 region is CASSPRGWRGYEQYF. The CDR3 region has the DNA TGTGCCAGCAGCCCCCGGGGTTGGCGGGGCTACGAGCAGTACTTC.

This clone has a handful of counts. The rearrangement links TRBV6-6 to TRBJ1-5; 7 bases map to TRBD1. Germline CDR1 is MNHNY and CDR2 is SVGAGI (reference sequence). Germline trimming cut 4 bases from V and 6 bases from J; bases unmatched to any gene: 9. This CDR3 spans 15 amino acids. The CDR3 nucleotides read TGTGCCAGCAGTTCGCGGGGACAGTCTCGTCAGCCCCAGCATTTT. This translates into CASSSRGQSRQPQHF.

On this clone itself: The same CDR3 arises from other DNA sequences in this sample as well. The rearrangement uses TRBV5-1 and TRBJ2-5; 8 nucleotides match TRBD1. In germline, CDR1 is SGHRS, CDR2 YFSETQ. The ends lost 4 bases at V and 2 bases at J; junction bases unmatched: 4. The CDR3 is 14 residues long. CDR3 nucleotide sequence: TGCGCCAGCAGCCCGCGGACAGGGCAAGAGACCCAGTACTTC. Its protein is CASSPRTGQETQYF.